The T cell receptor (beta chain) described here comes from a study of T cell changes during pregnancy in multiple sclerosis. Assay: immunoSEQ multiplex PCR; the TCRdb copy retains only in-frame clones and omits some. The data hold about 75,000 clones, with 90% to 95% observed a single time. CDR3 length equals 12 residues. The V gene's germline CDR1 is MDHEN and CDR2 SYDVKM. V lost 8 bases, J lost 7 bases, and 7 bases stayed unmatched. The clonotype was recovered from a female donor with multiple sclerosis, enrolled in a pregnancy study. V gene TRBV28 combines with J gene TRBJ1-2, with 7 bases lining up with TRBD1. Sequenced material: CD4+ T cells from peripheral blood mononuclear cells, taken before pregnancy. In nucleotides, the CDR3 is TGTGCCAGCTTCAACAGGGGAGGTGGCTACACCTTC. Translated: CASFNRGGGYTF.